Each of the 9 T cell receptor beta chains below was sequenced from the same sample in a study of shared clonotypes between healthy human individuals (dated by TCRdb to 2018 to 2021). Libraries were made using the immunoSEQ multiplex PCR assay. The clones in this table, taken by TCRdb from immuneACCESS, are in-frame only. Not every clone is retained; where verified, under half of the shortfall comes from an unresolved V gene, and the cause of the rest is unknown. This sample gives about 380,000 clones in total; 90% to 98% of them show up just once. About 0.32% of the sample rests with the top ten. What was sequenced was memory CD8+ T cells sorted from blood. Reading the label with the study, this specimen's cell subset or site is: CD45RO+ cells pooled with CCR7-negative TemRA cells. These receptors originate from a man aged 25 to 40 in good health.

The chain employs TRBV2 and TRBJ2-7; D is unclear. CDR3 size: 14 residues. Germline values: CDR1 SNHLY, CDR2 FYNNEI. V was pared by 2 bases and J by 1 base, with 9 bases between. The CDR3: CASSEQKVSYEQYF. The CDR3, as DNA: TGTGCCAGCAGTGAACAGAAGGTGTCCTACGAGCAGTACTTC.

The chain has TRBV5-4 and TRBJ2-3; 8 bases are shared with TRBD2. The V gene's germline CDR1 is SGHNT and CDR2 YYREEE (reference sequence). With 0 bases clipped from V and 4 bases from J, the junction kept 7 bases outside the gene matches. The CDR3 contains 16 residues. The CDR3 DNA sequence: TGTGCCAGCAGCTTGGCACTAGCGGCGCGGCCAGATACGCAGTATTTT. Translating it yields CASSLALAARPDTQYF.

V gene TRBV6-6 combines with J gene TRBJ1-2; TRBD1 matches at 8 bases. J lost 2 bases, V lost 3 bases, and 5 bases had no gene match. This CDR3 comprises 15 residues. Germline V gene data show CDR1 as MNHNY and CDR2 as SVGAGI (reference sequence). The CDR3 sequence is CASSYGQGGNYGYTF. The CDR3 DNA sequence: TGTGCCAGCAGTTATGGACAGGGCGGGAACTATGGCTACACCTTC.

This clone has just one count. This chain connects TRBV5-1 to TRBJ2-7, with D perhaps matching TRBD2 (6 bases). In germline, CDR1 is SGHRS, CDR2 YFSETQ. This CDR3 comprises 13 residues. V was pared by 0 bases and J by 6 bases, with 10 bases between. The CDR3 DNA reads TGCGCCAGCAGCTTGGGGAGGAGGGGCGAGCAGTACTTC. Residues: CASSLGRRGEQYF.

This CDR3 reads CASSWFQGYEQYF. In nucleotides, the CDR3 is TGTGCCAGCAGCTGGTTCCAGGGCTACGAGCAGTACTTC. This chain links TRBV27 with TRBJ2-7, with D tentatively TRBD1 (5 bases). CDR1 and CDR2 (germline): MNHEY, SMNVEV (reference sequence). This CDR3 has 13 residues. V lost 6 bases and J lost 3, with 12 bases in between.

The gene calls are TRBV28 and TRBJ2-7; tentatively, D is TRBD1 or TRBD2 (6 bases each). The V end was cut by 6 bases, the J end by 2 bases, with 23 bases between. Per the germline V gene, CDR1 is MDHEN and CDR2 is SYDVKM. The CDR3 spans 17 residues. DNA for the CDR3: TGTGCCAGCAGACTGAGAGGGGGACTGCGGGGCCCCTACGAGCAGTACTTC. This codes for CASRLRGGLRGPYEQYF.

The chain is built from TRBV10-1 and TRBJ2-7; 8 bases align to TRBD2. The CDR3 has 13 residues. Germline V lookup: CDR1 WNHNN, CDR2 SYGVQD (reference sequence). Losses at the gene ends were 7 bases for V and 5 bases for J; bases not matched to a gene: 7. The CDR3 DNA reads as TGCGCCAGCACCGGGACTAGATCACACGAGCAGTACTTC. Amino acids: CASTGTRSHEQYF.

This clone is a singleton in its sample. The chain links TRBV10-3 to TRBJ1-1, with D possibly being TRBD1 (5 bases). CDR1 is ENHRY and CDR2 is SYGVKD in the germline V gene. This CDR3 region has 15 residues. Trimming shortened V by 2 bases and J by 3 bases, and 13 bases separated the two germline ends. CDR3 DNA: TGTGCCATCAGTGAGCCCCTCTCGGGGGACACTGAAGCTTTCTTT. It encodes CAISEPLSGDTEAFF.

DNA of the CDR3: TGCGCCAGCAGTGAGTCACTAGAGTACCAAGAGACCCAGTACTTC. This translates into CASSESLEYQETQYF. The genes are TRBV10-1 and TRBJ2-5; tentative D call: TRBD2 (5 bases). The CDR3 is 15 residues long. The V gene's germline CDR1 is WNHNN and CDR2 SYGVQD (reference sequence). Trimming cost V 0 bases and J 0 bases, with 8 bases left between them.